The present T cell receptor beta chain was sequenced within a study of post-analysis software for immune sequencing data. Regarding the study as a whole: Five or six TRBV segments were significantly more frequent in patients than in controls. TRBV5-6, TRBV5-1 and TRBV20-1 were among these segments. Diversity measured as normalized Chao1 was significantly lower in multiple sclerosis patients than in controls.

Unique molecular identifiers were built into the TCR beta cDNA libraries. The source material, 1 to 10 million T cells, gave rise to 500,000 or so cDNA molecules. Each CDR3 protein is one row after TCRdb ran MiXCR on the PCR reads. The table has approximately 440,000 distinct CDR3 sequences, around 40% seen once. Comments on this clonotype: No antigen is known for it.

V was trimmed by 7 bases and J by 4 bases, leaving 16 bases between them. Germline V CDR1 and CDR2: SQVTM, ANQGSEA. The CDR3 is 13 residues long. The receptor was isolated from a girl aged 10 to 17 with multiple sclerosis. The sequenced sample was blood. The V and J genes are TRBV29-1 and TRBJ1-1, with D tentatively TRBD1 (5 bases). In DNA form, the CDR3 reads TGCAGCGCCTCCAGGGTTGGGAGCACTGAAGCTTTCTTT. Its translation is CSASRVGSTEAFF.